The 25 T cell receptor beta chains reported below all come from one sample, sequenced in a study of T cell responses to AZD1222 COVID-19 vaccine. The method was immunoSEQ multiplex PCR; TCRdb's version includes in-frame clones alone and lacks a portion of them. The sample consists of 95,000 to 150,000 clones, about 93% of them appearing once. The sequencing used peripheral blood, collected 28 days after the second AZD1222 dose. The receptors shown here come from an adult who received the AZD1222 COVID-19 vaccine.

This clone was observed once. This rearrangement joins TRBV5-4 to TRBJ2-5; TRBD1 might be the D (6 bases). V dropped 0 bases and J dropped 1 base, with 10 bases sitting between them. The CDR3 runs 15 residues. Germline V gene data show CDR1 as SGHNT and CDR2 as YYREEE (reference sequence). CDR3 DNA: TGTGCCAGCAGCTTGGCGGGGACAACCCAAGAGACCCAGTACTTC. This gives the protein CASSLAGTTQETQYF.

The CDR3 loop reads CASSPQLGVPTGELFF. CDR3 sequence (DNA): TGTGCCAGCTCACCCCAGCTGGGGGTCCCCACCGGGGAGCTGTTTTTT. The chain couples TRBV18 to TRBJ2-2; D is perhaps TRBD1 or TRBD2 (5 bases each). The germline V and J ends were trimmed by 3 bases and 4 bases, with 15 bases remaining between them. CDR1 and CDR2 from the germline V gene are KGHSH and LQKENI. The CDR3 is 16 residues long.

The chain couples TRBV7-2 to TRBJ1-6, with 7 bases identical to TRBD1. CDR1 is SGHTA, CDR2 FQGNSA, per germline. The CDR3 loop spans 16 amino acids. Trimming at V came to 5 bases and at J to 9 bases, leaving 13 bases not matched to a gene. This chain's CDR3 is CASSLGTVGIASPLHF. CDR3 bases: TGTGCCAGCAGCCTTGGGACAGTTGGTATAGCTTCACCCCTCCACTTT.

The chain has TRBV18 and TRBJ1-1; tentative D call: TRBD1 (5 bases). V gave up 4 bases and J gave up 0 bases, with 27 bases separating them. Germline values: CDR1 KGHSH, CDR2 LQKENI. This CDR3 contains 20 residues. As DNA, the CDR3 is TGTGCCAGCTCACTACTAAATTTCCGGGACTTGGGGCCTATGAACACTGAAGCTTTCTTT. It encodes CASSLLNFRDLGPMNTEAFF.

V and J are TRBV7-9 and TRBJ2-5; 9 nucleotides agree with TRBD1. CDR1 SEHNR and CDR2 FQNEAQ come from the germline V gene (reference sequence). The junction had 15 bases not matched to a gene; V was cut back by 5 bases and J by 5 bases. The CDR3 has 17 amino acids. Here the CDR3 DNA reads TGTGCCAGCAGCCCGATACCGGGACAGGGATCGCTCGAGACCCAGTACTTC. Protein sequence: CASSPIPGQGSLETQYF.

This rearrangement joins TRBV7-2 to TRBJ2-7, with D unresolved. There are 12 residues in the CDR3. V shed 5 bases and J shed 4 bases, with 9 bases lying between them. Germline values: CDR1 SGHTA, CDR2 FQGNSA. The CDR3 DNA is TGTGCCAGCAGCGGAGATTCTTACGAGCAGTACTTC. Its protein is CASSGDSYEQYF.

Turning to this clone: The sample has other DNA sequences that encode this CDR3 too. The J gene is TRBJ1-1, the V gene TRBV18; 9 bases line up with TRBD1. The CDR3 has 13 residues. Germline lookup yields CDR1 KGHSH and CDR2 LQKENI. V gave up 6 bases and J gave up 4 bases; unmatched junction bases: 3. The CDR3, as DNA: TGTGCCAGCTCCCCGGGACAGGGCACTGAAGCTTTCTTT. Its translation is CASSPGQGTEAFF. Full variable domain (rest looked up from reference TRBV18 and TRBJ1-1): NAGVMQNPRHLVRRRGQEARLRCSPMKGHSHVYWYRQLPEEGLKFMVYLQKENIIDESGMPKERFSAEFPKEGPSILRIQQVVRGDSAAYFCASSPGQGTEAFFGQGTRLTVV.

The J gene is TRBJ2-7, the V gene TRBV5-6; tentative D call: TRBD1 (6 bases). CDR1 and CDR2 (germline): SGHDT, YYEEEE. The CDR3 sequence is 16 residues long. The germline V and J ends were trimmed by 4 bases and 7 bases, with 24 bases remaining between them. The CDR3 sequence is CASSVPGQGRGYEQYF. CDR3 nucleotide sequence: TGTGCCAGCAGCGTTCCGGGGCAGGGCAGGGGCTATGAGCAGTACTTC.

The CDR3, as DNA: TGTGCCAGCAGCTTAGGGACGGGGTACACTGAAGCTTTCTTT. It encodes CASSLGTGYTEAFF. This chain joins TRBV7-2 and TRBJ1-1; no definite D call. V was clipped by 1 base and J by 3 bases, with 9 bases between them. The length of the CDR3 is 14 residues. Germline CDR1 reads SGHTA; CDR2 reads FQGNSA. The variable domain in full, with the rest retrieved from reference TRBV7-2 and TRBJ1-1, is GAGVSQSPSNKVTEKGKDVELRCDPISGHTALYWYRQSLGQGLEFLIYFQGNSAPDKSGLPSDRFSAERTGGSVSTLTIQRTQQEDSAVYLCASSLGTGYTEAFFGQGTRLTVV.

The chain combines TRBV7-2 with TRBJ2-1, with TRBD2 matching 14 bases. CDR3 length: 15 residues. Germline values: CDR1 SGHTA, CDR2 FQGNSA. With 8 bases clipped from V and 3 bases from J, the junction kept 3 bases outside the gene matches. The CDR3 region has the DNA TGTGCCAGCGGGACTAGCGGGGGCTACTACAATGAGCAGTTCTTC. Protein sequence: CASGTSGGYYNEQFF.

The V gene is TRBV4-2, the J gene TRBJ1-2; perhaps TRBD1 as D (6 bases). The V gene lost 0 bases and the J gene lost 4 bases, with 15 bases spanning the gap. The length of the CDR3 is 16 residues. Germline lookup yields CDR1 LGHNA and CDR2 YNFKEQ. CDR3 amino acids: CASSQDAAGEAYGYTF. CDR3 nucleotide sequence: TGTGCCAGCAGCCAAGATGCGGCAGGGGAGGCCTATGGCTACACCTTC.

The chain combines TRBV24-1 with TRBJ2-7; 9 nucleotides match TRBD1. Germline loops: CDR1 KGHDR, CDR2 SFDVKD. The trim removed 8 bases at V and 2 bases at J, leaving 9 bases unmatched. CDR3 length: 15 amino acids. CDR3: CATTLRDRDPYEQYF. CDR3 in DNA: TGTGCCACCACGCTCCGGGACAGGGACCCCTACGAGCAGTACTTC.

The genes are TRBV5-1 and TRBJ2-3; D is unresolved. The germline gives CDR1 SGHRS, CDR2 YFSETQ. V was clipped by 6 bases and J by 6 bases, with 11 bases between them. The CDR3 runs to 12 residues. CDR3 sequence (DNA): TGCGCCAGCACCGCTGGAAGGGATACGCAGTATTTT. Its protein product is CASTAGRDTQYF.

This chain connects TRBV11-2 to TRBJ1-5, with D unresolved. From germline, CDR1 is SGHAT and CDR2 FQNNGV. The CDR3 consists of 13 residues. V was cut by 1 base and J by 4 bases, with 5 bases left in between. For the CDR3, the DNA is TGTGCCAGCAGCTTAGCCGGAAATCAGCCCCAGCATTTT. Translating gives CASSLAGNQPQHF.

The genes are TRBV4-3 and TRBJ1-2, with D unclear. The V and J ends lost 1 base and 0 bases respectively, with 9 bases between them. CDR3 size: 15 residues. Germline CDR1 reads LGHNA; CDR2 reads YSLEER. The CDR3: CASSQGRLANYGYTF. In DNA, the CDR3 is TGCGCCAGCAGCCAAGGACGGCTAGCTAACTATGGCTACACCTTC.

This chain uses TRBV29-1 with TRBJ1-2; the D is unclear. V was shortened by 4 bases and J by 4 bases, with 7 bases between the two germline ends. Germline CDR1 is SQVTM and CDR2 is ANQGSEA. The CDR3 runs 11 residues. DNA for the CDR3: TGCAGCGTTGCCGGGTTCTATGGCTACACCTTC. This gives the protein CSVAGFYGYTF.

The chain carries TRBV5-1 and TRBJ1-3; 7 nucleotides match TRBD1. The V gene end was trimmed by 0 bases and the J gene end by 2 bases; junction bases not matched to a gene: 2. The CDR3 has 15 residues. Germline assignment: CDR1 SGHRS and CDR2 YFSETQ. The CDR3 DNA reads TGCGCCAGCAGCTTGGGCCAGGGGGCTGGAAACACCATATATTTT. As protein: CASSLGQGAGNTIYF.

This chain joins TRBV18 and TRBJ2-7, with D perhaps matching TRBD1 or TRBD2 (5 bases each). Germline lookup yields CDR1 KGHSH and CDR2 LQKENI. The CDR3 contains 14 residues. Trimming cost V 8 bases and J 0 bases, with 14 bases left between them. The CDR3 sequence: CASARDRSSYEQYF. The CDR3 nucleotides are TGTGCCAGCGCCCGGGACCGAAGCTCCTACGAGCAGTACTTC.

The chain employs TRBV19 and TRBJ1-6; 7 bases are shared with TRBD1. J was trimmed by 6 bases and V by 3 bases; bases with no gene match: 8. The CDR3 runs 16 residues. Germline assignment: CDR1 LNHDA and CDR2 SQIVND (reference sequence). DNA of the CDR3: TGTGCCAGTAGTATCCCGCCGCCAGGGGGTAATTCACCCCTCCACTTT. This encodes CASSIPPPGGNSPLHF.

The V gene is TRBV2, the J gene TRBJ1-6; D is uncertain. From germline, CDR1 is SNHLY and CDR2 FYNNEI. V was pared by 1 base and J by 11 bases, with 21 bases between. The CDR3 covers 17 residues. CDR3 residues: CASSEESFAGPSAPLHF. DNA for the CDR3: TGTGCCAGCAGTGAAGAATCTTTTGCAGGCCCATCGGCACCCCTCCACTTT.

The CDR3 coding sequence is TGTGCCAGCAGCGCCGGAGGGGGGCCAGATACGCAGTATTTT. Protein: CASSAGGGPDTQYF. The chain employs TRBV9 and TRBJ2-3, with D perhaps assigned TRBD1 or TRBD2 (6 bases each). The CDR3 covers 14 residues. In germline, CDR1 is SGDLS, CDR2 YYNGEE. V was clipped by 3 bases and J by 4 bases, with 12 bases between them.

V gene TRBV3-1 (or the pseudogene TRBV3-2) combines with J gene TRBJ1-1; D is unclear. V was cut by 1 base and J by 2 bases, with 14 bases left in between. CDR3 length equals 16 residues. Germline V CDR1 and CDR2: LGHDT, YNNKEL (reference sequence). This CDR3 is CASSQGTQWDNTEAFF. For the CDR3, the DNA is TGTGCCAGCAGCCAAGGTACCCAATGGGATAACACTGAAGCTTTCTTT.

The rearrangement uses TRBV7-2 and TRBJ2-3, with D tentatively TRBD1 or TRBD2 (6 bases each). The CDR3 spans 17 residues. Germline-derived CDR1 and CDR2 are SGHTA and FQGNSA. The V end lost 5 bases, the J end lost 0 bases, and 18 bases lay between the germline ends. The chain's CDR3 is CASSQGGSGSSTDTQYF. The CDR3 DNA is TGTGCCAGCAGCCAAGGGGGGAGTGGTTCTAGCACAGATACGCAGTATTTT.

The CDR3 is CASSPQGAMYGYTF. The CDR3 bases are TGTGCCAGCTCACCACAGGGGGCAATGTATGGCTACACCTTC. The chain uses TRBV18 and TRBJ1-2; 7 bases map to TRBD1. V shed 1 base, J shed 5 bases, and the junction held 4 bases outside the gene matches. The CDR3 extends over 14 amino acids. CDR1 KGHSH and CDR2 LQKENI come from the germline V gene.

J is TRBJ2-7 and V is TRBV6-2 or TRBV6-3; D gene ambiguous. Trimming pared 2 bases from V and 4 bases from J, leaving 12 bases between. The length of the CDR3 is 14 residues. Per the germline V gene, CDR1 is MNHEY and CDR2 is SVGEGT. Here the CDR3 reads CASSYGSSVYEQYF. The CDR3 DNA is TGTGCCAGCAGTTACGGGTCCTCTGTTTACGAGCAGTACTTC.